The 17 T cell receptor beta chains listed next were all sequenced from one sample in a study of T cell responses to AZD1222 COVID-19 vaccine. Clones were read by immunoSEQ multiplex PCR, and TCRdb kept only the in-frame ones, dropping some. Of around 77,000 clones listed, roughly 90% were seen once; the top ten hold roughly 2.7%. Source: peripheral blood, taken on day 0 of AZD1222 vaccination. Receptor source: an adult in good health.

The V gene is TRBV28, the J gene TRBJ2-5; possibly TRBD1 for D (5 bases). Trimming took 3 bases from V and 5 from J, leaving 10 bases between them. Germline V gene lookup returns CDR1 MDHEN and CDR2 SYDVKM. There are 13 residues in the CDR3. The CDR3 spells CASSFLGPETQYF. CDR3 DNA: TGTGCCAGCAGTTTCTTGGGGCCGGAGACCCAGTACTTC.

Here the CDR3 DNA reads TGTGCCAGCAGTCGACAGTCACACAATCAGCCCCAGCATTTT. Residues: CASSRQSHNQPQHF. The chain links TRBV6-5 to TRBJ1-5; D possibly corresponds to TRBD1 (5 bases). V gave up 5 bases and J gave up 3 bases, with 11 bases separating them. The CDR3 contains 14 residues. Germline V gives CDR1 MNHEY, CDR2 SVGAGI.

This clone was counted once. The chain has TRBV2 and TRBJ1-1; 9 bases line up with TRBD1. Trimming at V came to 4 bases and at J to 5 bases, leaving 5 bases not matched to a gene. CDR1 SNHLY and CDR2 FYNNEI come from the germline V gene. CDR3 length: 14 residues. CDR3 protein: CASSVGQGRTEAFF. CDR3 bases: TGTGCCAGCAGTGTCGGACAGGGGCGGACTGAAGCTTTCTTT. Variable domain in full (rest from reference TRBV2 and TRBJ1-1): EPEVTQTPSHQVTQMGQEVILRCVPISNHLYFYWYRQILGQKVEFLVSFYNNEISEKSEIFDDQFSVERPDGSNFTLKIRSTKLEDSAMYFCASSVGQGRTEAFFGQGTRLTVV.

The gene calls are TRBV28 and TRBJ1-4; tentatively, D is TRBD1 (6 bases). With 6 bases removed from V and 0 bases from J, the gap between germline ends came to 17 bases. CDR3 size: 17 residues. CDR1 and CDR2 (germline): MDHEN, SYDVKM. DNA of the CDR3: TGTGCCAGCAGCTCCTCCAGACAGGCCGCAACTAATGAAAAACTGTTTTTT. Its translation: CASSSSRQAATNEKLFF.

This chain connects TRBV5-1 to TRBJ2-3; D unclear. This CDR3 has 14 residues. The V gene's germline CDR1 is SGHRS and CDR2 YFSETQ. V was trimmed by 2 bases and J by 5 bases, leaving 12 bases between them. The DNA for the CDR3 is TGCGCCAGCAGCTTTAAAATGGGGAAAGATACGCAGTATTTT. The encoded protein is CASSFKMGKDTQYF.

The chain employs TRBV7-2 and TRBJ2-7; D gene uncertain. V was shortened by 5 bases and J by 0 bases, with 11 bases between the two germline ends. The germline CDR1 and CDR2 sequences are SGHTA and FQGNSA. The CDR3 sequence is 14 residues long. The CDR3 DNA sequence: TGTGCCAGCAGCCCCCAGCCGACCTCCTACGAGCAGTACTTC. Translated: CASSPQPTSYEQYF.

The rearrangement uses TRBV27 and TRBJ1-2, with 7 bases matching TRBD1. V lost 7 bases and J lost 7; bases outside the gene matches: 18. The CDR3 runs 16 residues. Germline V gene data show CDR1 as MNHEY and CDR2 as SMNVEV (reference sequence). CDR3 amino acids: CASTPFGSTGRGGYTF. Written as DNA, the CDR3 is TGTGCCAGCACCCCCTTTGGTTCGACAGGGAGAGGTGGCTACACCTTC.

V is TRBV29-1 and J is TRBJ1-3; D not certain. The CDR3 covers 12 residues. Trimming left V 7 bases short and J 3 bases short, with 10 bases between. Per germline, CDR1 SQVTM and CDR2 ANQGSEA. The CDR3 is CSAAEGGNTIYF. In nucleotides, the CDR3 is TGCAGCGCAGCCGAGGGTGGAAACACCATATATTTT.

V is TRBV19 and J is TRBJ1-2, with 12 bases matching TRBD1. The V segment lost 4 bases and the J segment 4 bases; nucleotides outside the gene matches: 4. Germline loops: CDR1 LNHDA, CDR2 SQIVND (reference sequence). The length of the CDR3 is 15 residues. The CDR3 region is CASSTGTGGFYGYTF. The CDR3 DNA follows: TGTGCCAGTAGTACCGGGACAGGGGGCTTCTATGGCTACACCTTC.

V usage is TRBV28 and J usage is TRBJ2-1; D remains ambiguous. Germline lookup yields CDR1 MDHEN and CDR2 SYDVKM. The CDR3 runs 15 residues. Trimming shortened V by 3 bases and J by 5 bases, and 14 bases separated the two germline ends. This CDR3 is CASSLAGNINNEQFF. The CDR3 DNA is TGTGCCAGCAGTTTGGCCGGAAATATTAACAATGAGCAGTTCTTC. The complete variable domain, with remaining parts taken from reference TRBV28 and TRBJ2-1, reads DVKVTQSSRYLVKRTGEKVFLECVQDMDHENMFWYRQDPGLGLRLIYFSYDVKMKEKGDIPEGYSVSREKKERFSLILESASTNQTSMYLCASSLAGNINNEQFFGPGTRLTVL.

The genes are TRBV7-2 and TRBJ2-3; no reliable D call. This CDR3 spans 11 amino acids. The V gene lost 7 bases and the J gene lost 2 bases, with 4 bases spanning the gap. In germline, CDR1 is SGHTA, CDR2 FQGNSA. The chain's CDR3 is CASTLTDTQYF. The CDR3 nucleotides read TGTGCCAGCACCCTCACAGATACGCAGTATTTT. Full variable domain (missing parts from reference TRBV7-2 and TRBJ2-3): GAGVSQSPSNKVTEKGKDVELRCDPISGHTALYWYRQSLGQGLEFLIYFQGNSAPDKSGLPSDRFSAERTGGSVSTLTIQRTQQEDSAVYLCASTLTDTQYFGPGTRLTVL.

V gene TRBV2 combines with J gene TRBJ2-7, with TRBD2 identical over 9 bases. V lost 8 bases and J lost 2; bases outside the gene matches: 4. The CDR3 is 13 residues long. From germline, CDR1 is SNHLY and CDR2 FYNNEI. This CDR3 is CASLTSGTYEQYF. CDR3 nucleotide sequence: TGTGCCAGCTTGACTAGCGGAACCTACGAGCAGTACTTC.

This chain connects TRBV12-3 or TRBV12-4 to TRBJ1-2, with D unresolved. V lost 6 bases and J 7 bases, leaving 15 bases between the germline ends. CDR3 length equals 13 residues. The CDR3 nucleotides read TGTGCCAGCAGGGTCCGAGAGACGGGTGGCTACACCTTC. It specifies CASRVRETGGYTF.

The genes are TRBV24-1 and TRBJ1-2; no clear D gene. The CDR3 loop spans 14 amino acids. V lost 5 bases to trimming and J lost 6 bases, with 15 bases between them. Germline CDR1 KGHDR, CDR2 SFDVKD. CDR3 nucleotide sequence: TGTGCCACCAGTGGTGAGAGTGGGTACGATGGCTACACCTTC. Translating it yields CATSGESGYDGYTF.

The V and J genes are TRBV24-1 and TRBJ2-1, with TRBD1 matching 8 bases. In germline, CDR1 is KGHDR, CDR2 SFDVKD. The CDR3 is 16 amino acids. V lost 4 bases, J lost 7 bases, and 11 bases stayed unmatched. DNA of the CDR3: TGTGCCACCAGTGACAACGCCGGGACAGGTGGGAATGAGCAGTTCTTC. It encodes CATSDNAGTGGNEQFF.

The sample holds a few counts of this clone. This chain links TRBV9 with TRBJ1-5; D unclear. V was clipped by 0 bases and J by 3 bases, with 4 bases between them. Germline CDR1 reads SGDLS; CDR2 reads YYNGEE. CDR3 length: 13 residues. In nucleotides, the CDR3 is TGTGCCAGCAGCGTAGGGTTCAATCAGCCCCAGCATTTT. Residues: CASSVGFNQPQHF.

V usage is TRBV7-2 and J usage is TRBJ1-3, with D maybe TRBD1 (5 bases). Deletions cut 3 bases from V and 0 bases from J, with 12 bases between. CDR3 length: 16 residues. The germline V gene encodes CDR1 SGHTA and CDR2 FQGNSA. Written as DNA, the CDR3 is TGTGCCAGCAGCTTCAAGGGGCCCGACTCTGGAAACACCATATATTTT. Translated: CASSFKGPDSGNTIYF.